This TCR beta chain came from a study of cytomegalovirus exposure and HLA in healthy donors. The germline CDR1 and CDR2 sequences are MNHEY and SVGAGI. V shed 6 bases and J shed 3 bases, with 18 bases lying between them. CDR3 length: 15 residues. Sequencing used immunoSEQ multiplex PCR; TCRdb keeps in-frame clones, though not all of them. The sample has about 43,000 clones, 92% seen once; the top ten hold 5.6%. Regarding this clone: The antigen remains unidentified.

Findings and caveats of the study: According to reports, the classifier identified cytomegalovirus status with high specificity and sensitivity. The finding came from a later analysis; first-cohort TCR clusters tended to co-occur in the approximately 120 validation repertoires. Specificity of three CMV-associated chains for CMV antigens was verified in vitro. Most TCR sequences showed up rarely, but some public TCRs showed up in many donors.

Sequences were obtained from PBMCs. The rearrangement uses TRBV6-5 and TRBJ2-7; perhaps TRBD2 as D (6 bases). The origin of this receptor is a man between 18 and 29 years old in good health and CMV-seronegative. CDR3 residues: CASSPTGTSHYEQYF. CDR3 nucleotide sequence: TGTGCCAGCAGCCCGACGGGGACTTCTCACTACGAGCAGTACTTC.